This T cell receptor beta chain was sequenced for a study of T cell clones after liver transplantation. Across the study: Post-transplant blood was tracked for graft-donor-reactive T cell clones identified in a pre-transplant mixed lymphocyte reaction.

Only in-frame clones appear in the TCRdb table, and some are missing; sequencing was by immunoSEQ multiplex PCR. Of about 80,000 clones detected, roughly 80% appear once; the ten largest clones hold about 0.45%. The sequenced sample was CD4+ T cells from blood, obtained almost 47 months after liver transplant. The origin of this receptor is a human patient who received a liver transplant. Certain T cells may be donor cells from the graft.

CDR3 amino acids: CASSRGDVSNQPQHF. The DNA for the CDR3 is TGTGCCAGCAGCCGAGGGGACGTTAGCAATCAGCCCCAGCATTTT. The V gene is TRBV7-2, the J gene TRBJ1-5, with D maybe TRBD1 (5 bases). Germline lookup yields CDR1 SGHTA and CDR2 FQGNSA. The germline V and J ends were trimmed by 5 bases and 0 bases, with 11 bases remaining between them. This CDR3 has 15 residues.